The source of this T cell receptor beta chain is a study of T-cell memory formation after mild COVID-19. Study-wide results and limits: CD8+ contracting clones occupied EMRA, while CD4+ ones occupied mainly CM and EM.

The V gene's germline CDR1 is SNHLY and CDR2 FYNNEI. The J segment lost 8 bases and the V segment lost 5 bases, leaving 8 bases of the junction unmatched. CDR3 size: 15 residues. Regarding this clonotype: What it binds is not known.

TCRdb used MiXCR to reprocess the 5' RACE reads, holding one entry per CDR3 protein. The repertoire consists of tens of thousands of distinct CDR3 sequences, with 12% occurring once and the leading ten covering around 25%. This TCR was sampled from a man aged 18 to 35 who had mild COVID-19 (a few samples of this study predate the infection). Cell type and time point are not known. The chain couples TRBV2 to TRBJ2-1; 11 nucleotides line up with TRBD1. The sample comprised PBMCs or a T cell subset sorted from them (not recorded which). The CDR3 DNA reads TGTGCCAGCAGTAGGGACAGGGGGTTTAAGGATGAGCAGTTCTTC. Translation: CASSRDRGFKDEQFF.